The next 9 T cell receptor beta chains were all read from a single sample in a study of blood T cell repertoires in COVID-19. TCRdb's copy holds only in-frame clones and misses some; the assay was immunoSEQ multiplex PCR. The sample gives 350,000 to 450,000 clones, approximately 89% of which show up once; more than 0.85% is in the top ten. Sequenced: PBMCs or T cells enriched from blood (not recorded which). These TCRs come from a woman aged 40 to 50 who had been exposed to COVID-19.

The chain joins TRBV2 to TRBJ1-2; no definite D call. The CDR3 spans 14 residues. Germline-derived CDR1 and CDR2 are SNHLY and FYNNEI. Deletions cut 4 bases from V and 1 base from J, with 10 bases between. The CDR3: CASSGTRNNYGYTF. The CDR3 DNA follows: TGTGCCAGCAGTGGAACGCGGAATAACTATGGCTACACCTTC.

The chain recombines TRBV7-3 with TRBJ2-1; tentatively, D is TRBD2 (5 bases). The V gene lost 5 bases and the J gene lost 4 bases, with 9 bases spanning the gap. Germline values: CDR1 SGHTA, CDR2 FQGTGA. This CDR3 has 13 residues. CDR3 sequence reads: CASSETNYNEQFF. Written as DNA, the CDR3 is TGTGCCAGCAGCGAGACTAATTACAATGAGCAGTTCTTC.

Only one count was recorded for this clone. V and J are TRBV9 and TRBJ1-2; 9 positions match TRBD1. Germline V gene lookup returns CDR1 SGDLS and CDR2 YYNGEE. The V segment lost 0 bases and the J segment 2 bases; nucleotides outside the gene matches: 2. This CDR3 is built from 15 residues. The CDR3 loop reads CASSVATGGNYGYTF. In nucleotides, the CDR3 is TGTGCCAGCAGCGTAGCTACAGGGGGCAACTATGGCTACACCTTC.

This rearrangement joins TRBV5-1 to TRBJ2-7; 10 bases match TRBD1. With V trimmed by 3 bases and J by 7 bases, 10 bases remained unmatched. Germline V gene sequence: CDR1 SGHRS, CDR2 YFSETQ. CDR3 length equals 15 residues. The CDR3, as DNA: TGCGCCAGCAGCTATCCCGGGACAGGGGCCGGGGAGCAGTACTTC. It is translated as CASSYPGTGAGEQYF.

The chain recombines TRBV2 with TRBJ2-3, with 9 nucleotides matching TRBD2. Germline-derived CDR1 and CDR2 are SNHLY and FYNNEI. V lost 1 base to trimming and J lost 2 bases; unmatched junction nucleotides: 4. The CDR3 covers 16 residues. CDR3 protein: CASSEGSGGPTDTQYF. Here the CDR3 DNA reads TGTGCCAGCAGTGAAGGTAGCGGGGGTCCCACAGATACGCAGTATTTT.

This clone appeared a single time. The chain recombines TRBV12-1 with TRBJ2-7; the table gives TRBD1 as D, unverified against the DNA. TRBV12-1 is flagged as a pseudogene. The CDR3 is 16 amino acids. CDR3 protein: CASSFLTGGKSDEQYF. The CDR3 DNA sequence: TGTGCCAGCAGCTTCTTGACAGGCGGAAAGAGCGATGAGCAGTACTTC.

The CDR3 region is CASSQDKGRAGNTIYF. The CDR3 DNA reads as TGTGCCAGCAGCCAAGATAAGGGCAGGGCTGGAAACACCATATATTTT. The chain links TRBV14 to TRBJ1-3, with TRBD1 as a possible D gene (5 bases). CDR1 is SGHDN, CDR2 FVKESK, per germline. Trimming took 0 bases from V and 2 from J, leaving 11 bases between them. This CDR3 region has 16 residues.

The genes are TRBV6-2 or TRBV6-3 and TRBJ2-7; D not certain. Germline CDR1 and CDR2: MNHEY and SVGEGT. The V end lost 6 bases, the J end lost 4 bases, and 13 bases lay between the germline ends. This CDR3 comprises 13 residues. CDR3 nucleotide sequence: TGTGCCAGCAGCCTAAGAGACGGGTACGAGCAGTACTTC. Translating gives CASSLRDGYEQYF.

This clone came up once. The chain is built from TRBV12-3 or TRBV12-4 and TRBJ2-3; no clear D. CDR3 length: 13 residues. V was clipped by 2 bases and J by 2 bases, with 5 bases between them. The CDR3 loop reads CASSLPHTDTQYF. The CDR3 DNA is TGTGCCAGCAGTTTACCCCACACAGATACGCAGTATTTT.